The text below deals with one T cell receptor beta chain. Its matching antigen is unknown. CDR1 and CDR2 (germline): PRHDT, FYEKMQ (reference sequence). CDR3 size: 11 residues. V lost 2 bases and J 3 bases, leaving 1 base between the germline ends. Sequencing was performed with immunoSEQ multiplex PCR; in TCRdb, only in-frame clones are kept and a portion is missing. Counted here are more than 2 million clones, approximately 94% occurring once; the ten biggest clones make up 0.9% to 1.3%. CD45RO-negative, CCR7-positively selected cells formed the naive CD8 fraction, excluding terminally differentiated effector memory CD45RA+ cells. The data belong to a study of shared clonotypes between healthy human individuals. Study details: Donors had three CD4 naive, three CD4 memory, two CD8 naive and one CD8 memory plate apiece.

Findings of the study overall: For sorted subsets, rarefaction showed incomplete sequencing despite large depth. Among non-shared clonotypes, generation probabilities were lower than among those shared by all four donors. Clonotypes that were shared across four donors made up approximately 5.1% of naive CD4 clonotypes.

The sequence was obtained from a young man in good health. The gene calls are TRBV13 and TRBJ1-1, with D unclear. Sequencing input: naive CD8+ T cells sorted from blood. CDR3 protein: CASSLYTEAFF. The CDR3, as DNA: TGTGCCAGCAGCTTATACACTGAAGCTTTCTTT.